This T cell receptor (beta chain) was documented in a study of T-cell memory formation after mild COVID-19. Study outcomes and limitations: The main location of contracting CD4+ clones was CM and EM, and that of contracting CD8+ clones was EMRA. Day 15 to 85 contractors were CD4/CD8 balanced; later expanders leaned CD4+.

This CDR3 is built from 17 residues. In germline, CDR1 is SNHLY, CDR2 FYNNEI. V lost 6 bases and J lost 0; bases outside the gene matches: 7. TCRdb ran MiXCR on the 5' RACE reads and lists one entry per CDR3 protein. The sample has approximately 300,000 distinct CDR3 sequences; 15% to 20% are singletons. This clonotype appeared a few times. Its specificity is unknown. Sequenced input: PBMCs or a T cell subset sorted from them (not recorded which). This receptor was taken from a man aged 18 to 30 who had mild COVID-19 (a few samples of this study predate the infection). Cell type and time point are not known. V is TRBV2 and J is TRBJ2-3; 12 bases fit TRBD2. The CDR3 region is CASRGLAGRSSTDTQYF. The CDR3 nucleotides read TGTGCCAGCAGAGGACTAGCGGGGCGTTCTAGCACAGATACGCAGTATTTT.